This TCR beta chain was sequenced in a study of T cell repertoires and Cas9 in healthy adults. Study summary: Characterization of SpCas9-reactive CD4 and CD8 T cells covered multi-effector potency, cytotoxicity and lineage.

The method was immunoSEQ multiplex PCR; TCRdb's version includes in-frame clones alone and lacks a portion of them. Counted here are approximately 23,000 clones, less than 95% occurring once; the ten biggest clones make up less than 2%. Unmatched junction bases numbered 18, after V lost 4 bases and J lost 1 base. The CDR3 extends over 20 amino acids. CDR1 is LNHNV, CDR2 YYDKDF, per germline (reference sequence). Study results and limitations: In vitro, SpCas9-reactive Tregs were reported to curb effector T cell proliferation and function.

About this clone itself: The antigen is not known.

The sample comprised CD4+ effector T cells (CD127+, CD25-, CD137-, CD154-) from PBMCs; culture status not recorded. The chain combines TRBV15 with TRBJ1-5; 8 bases agree with TRBD1. The TCR was taken from a human donor in good health. The CDR3 nucleotides are TGTGCCACCAGCACCCTGAAGAGGACAGGGCCAGGGAAGAGCAATCAGCCCCAGCATTTT. Amino acids: CATSTLKRTGPGKSNQPQHF.